These 14 T cell receptor beta chains originate from one sample sequenced in a study of shared clonotypes between healthy human individuals. Using immunoSEQ multiplex PCR, the repertoire was profiled, and TCRdb retains in-frame clones only, with some absent. The data contain about 460,000 clones, 70% to 80% of them singletons. Input material: PBMCs. These receptors were collected from a middle-aged woman in good health. Some clones in this sample may be carry-over from other donors' samples.

For this clone: The sample has other DNA sequences that encode this CDR3 too. The genes are TRBV28 and TRBJ1-4; D call uncertain. CDR1 is MDHEN and CDR2 is SYDVKM in the germline V gene. Trimming shortened V by 7 bases and J by 7 bases, and 7 bases separated the two germline ends. This CDR3 is built from 11 residues. The CDR3 region has the DNA TGTGCCAGCACTCGGGGTGAAAAACTGTTTTTT. Residues: CASTRGEKLFF.

This chain joins TRBV4-3 and TRBJ2-4; D might be TRBD2 (5 bases). Germline V gene lookup returns CDR1 LGHNA and CDR2 YSLEER. The ends were cut back, 0 bases at V and 3 bases at J, with 15 bases in the middle. The CDR3 covers 17 residues. CDR3 DNA sequence: TGCGCCAGCAGCCAAGAAGTTTGGGCGGGTTTCAAAAACATTCAGTACTTC. It encodes CASSQEVWAGFKNIQYF.

The V and J genes are TRBV4-3 and TRBJ1-3; 7 nucleotides match TRBD1. This CDR3 is 16 amino acids long. Germline V gene data show CDR1 as LGHNA and CDR2 as YSLEER. J lost 4 bases, V lost 0 bases, and 6 bases had no gene match. CDR3 residues: CASSQDATGTGNTIYF. In DNA, the CDR3 is TGCGCCAGCAGCCAAGATGCGACAGGGACCGGAAACACCATATATTTT.

J is TRBJ2-7 and V is TRBV5-1; 8 bases are shared with TRBD2. Trimming at V came to 4 bases and at J to 6 bases, leaving 12 bases not matched to a gene. CDR1 and CDR2 from the germline V gene are SGHRS and YFSETQ. This CDR3 comprises 15 residues. The CDR3 is CASSPRGGSSAEQYF. DNA for the CDR3: TGCGCCAGCAGCCCCCGCGGGGGGAGTTCCGCCGAGCAGTACTTC.

The chain joins TRBV12-5 to TRBJ1-5, with D hard to call. Looked up from germline, CDR1 is LGHNT and CDR2 is FRNRAP. V lost 2 bases, J lost 7 bases, and 12 bases lay in between. The CDR3 loop spans 14 amino acids. The CDR3 bases are TGTGCTAGTGGTTTGAAGACTCGAAACCAGCCCCAGCATTTT. Its translation is CASGLKTRNQPQHF.

The DNA of the CDR3 is TGTGCCAGCAGCGAGGGGTGGCAAGAGACCCAGTACTTC. Encoded protein: CASSEGWQETQYF. This sequence joins TRBV9 and TRBJ2-5; TRBD1 might be the D (5 bases). The CDR3 is 13 residues long. Germline CDR1 and CDR2: SGDLS and YYNGEE. V was cut by 3 bases and J by 2 bases, with 8 bases left in between.

This clone was recorded only once. The chain couples TRBV6-5 to TRBJ2-2; 9 bases match TRBD2. The CDR3 sequence is 15 residues long. Germline V gene data show CDR1 as MNHEY and CDR2 as SVGAGI. Trimming cost V 2 bases and J 6 bases; bases outside gene matches: 4. CDR3 protein: CASSYRGGRAGELFF. As DNA, the CDR3 is TGTGCCAGCAGTTACAGGGGCGGGAGGGCCGGGGAGCTGTTTTTT.

This clone was recorded only once. The rearrangement uses TRBV30 and TRBJ2-2, with D perhaps TRBD2 (6 bases). CDR1 is GTSNPN, CDR2 SVGIG, per germline (reference sequence). The CDR3 extends over 11 amino acids. V lost 5 bases, J lost 9 bases, and 10 bases lay in between. The chain's CDR3 is CAWGTPRELFF. DNA of the CDR3: TGTGCCTGGGGGACTCCGAGGGAGCTGTTTTTT.

The rearrangement uses TRBV13 and TRBJ2-5, with TRBD2 matching 7 bases. V lost 5 bases to trimming and J lost 7 bases; unmatched junction nucleotides: 13. Germline V lookup: CDR1 PRHDT, CDR2 FYEKMQ (reference sequence). This CDR3 region has 15 residues. The CDR3 DNA sequence: TGTGCCAGCAGCCAAGGGGCGGGAGCTTTAGGGACCCAGTACTTC. Its translation: CASSQGAGALGTQYF.

The J gene is TRBJ2-7, the V gene TRBV5-4; 15 bases are a match to TRBD2. The ends lost 0 bases at V and 10 bases at J; junction bases unmatched: 11. Germline lookup yields CDR1 SGHNT and CDR2 YYREEE (reference sequence). The CDR3 is 17 residues long. As DNA, the CDR3 is TGTGCCAGCAGCTTGGCAGTAGGGACTAGCGGGAGGTCCGGACAGTACTTC. Protein: CASSLAVGTSGRSGQYF. Using reference TRBV5-4 and TRBJ2-7 for the parts outside the CDR3, the full variable domain is ETGVTQSPTHLIKTRGQQVTLRCSSQSGHNTVSWYQQALGQGPQFIFQYYREEENGRGNFPPRFSGLQFPNYSSELNVNALELDDSALYLCASSLAVGTSGRSGQYFGPGTRLTVT.

The chain employs TRBV7-8 and TRBJ2-7, with a tentative D call TRBD1 (6 bases). CDR1 is SGHVS, CDR2 FQNEAQ, per germline. The V end was cut by 5 bases, the J end by 0 bases, with 11 bases between. This CDR3 is 14 amino acids long. The CDR3 is CASSPRDNSYEQYF. The DNA for the CDR3 is TGTGCCAGCAGCCCACGGGACAACTCCTACGAGCAGTACTTC.

The rearrangement uses TRBV4-2 and TRBJ2-7; D is possibly TRBD1 or TRBD2 (5 bases each). Trimming cost V 1 base and J 2 bases, with 15 bases left between them. The CDR3 contains 16 residues. Germline V gene lookup returns CDR1 LGHNA and CDR2 YNFKEQ. CDR3 in amino acids: CASSQGGLGAAYEQYF. DNA of the CDR3: TGTGCCAGCAGCCAAGGCGGGTTAGGGGCAGCCTACGAGCAGTACTTC.

This clone was counted only a few times. The chain carries TRBV4-2 and TRBJ2-7, with 11 positions matching TRBD1. This CDR3 has 16 amino acids. CDR1 and CDR2 from the germline V gene are LGHNA and YNFKEQ. Germline trimming cut 0 bases from V and 3 bases from J; bases unmatched to any gene: 4. CDR3 residues: CASSQETGTGGYEQYF. The CDR3, as DNA: TGTGCCAGCAGCCAAGAGACCGGGACAGGGGGCTACGAGCAGTACTTC.

The chain combines TRBV6-1 with TRBJ2-2; 8 nucleotides match TRBD2. Germline V lookup: CDR1 MNHNS, CDR2 SASEGT. Losses at the gene ends were 9 bases for V and 6 bases for J; bases not matched to a gene: 9. The CDR3 has 14 residues. This CDR3 reads CASHSGSMAGELFF. Here the CDR3 DNA reads TGTGCCAGTCACAGCGGGAGTATGGCCGGGGAGCTGTTTTTT.